This T cell receptor beta chain was captured by sequencing in a study of blood T cells in healthy people across ages. The study drew donors from healthy Caucasian individuals in Russia aged about 6 to 90. On this clonotype itself: The antigen is not known.

This CDR3 is built from 14 residues. Germline CDR1 reads MNHEY; CDR2 reads SVGEGT. V lost 2 bases, J lost 3 bases, and 10 bases lay in between. A second PCR, run for about 7 to 11 cycles, used a sample-barcoded 5' primer plus a J-beta primer mix. Unique molecular identifiers of 12 random nucleotides labeled each cDNA. Via MiXCR, TCRdb re-called the 5' RACE reads, giving one row per CDR3 protein. This sample carries more than 500,000 distinct CDR3 sequences, roughly a quarter of them seen once, and the ten largest clones take 3.6%. The study, taken as a whole, reports: In the absence of known donor CMV status, changes in expanded clonotypes were possibly confounded.

This sample also belongs to another study, concerning T cells of mothers and their children. That work states: Whether related or unrelated, pairs show similar shaping of TCR recombination output by thymic selection.

This clonotype originated in a boy between 2 and 10 years old in good health. Sequencing input: blood. The V call is TRBV6-2 or TRBV6-3, the J call TRBJ2-5; no reliable D call. The CDR3 sequence is CASSYPGPKETQYF. CDR3 nucleotide sequence: TGTGCCAGCAGTTACCCGGGCCCAAAAGAGACCCAGTACTTC.